This is a list of T cell receptor beta chains from one sample in a study of T cell clusters in autoimmune cytopenias. TCRdb re-called the multiplex PCR reads; one entry per CDR3 protein, DNA not given. This table lists fewer than 3,000 distinct CDR3 sequences. Sequenced: peripheral blood. These TCRs come from a human donor with an autoimmune cytopenia, with autoimmune hepatitis or in good health (not recorded which). Each CDR3 is given with its conserved first and last residue. The size of a clone is reported for some rows only, either as once, few or many, or as a class for expanded clones.

clone size | J gene | V gene | CDR3 protein
medium-sized | TRBJ1-4 | TRBV7-9 | CASSAGQGGNEKLFF
large | TRBJ1-2 | TRBV29-1 | CSVVWTVGYGYTF
medium-sized | TRBJ2-7 | TRBV6-1 | CASSGARVRAYEQYF
NA | TRBJ1-6 | TRBV6-5 | CASSFSRDYNSPLHF
NA | TRBJ2-6 | TRBV5-1 | CASSLGQTTSGANVLTF
medium-sized | TRBJ1-6 | TRBV5-1 | CASTLDSLNSPLHF
NA | TRBJ2-4 | TRBV6-1 | CASRFSMGSPGRNIQYF
NA | TRBJ2-3 | TRBV12-3/TRBV12-4 | CASSPIAGGLADTQYF
medium-sized | TRBJ1-1 | TRBV30 | CASNRGNTEAFF
medium-sized | TRBJ2-1 | TRBV7-2 | CASSLGPNNEQFF
NA | TRBJ1-5 | TRBV4-1 | CASSQDGDSHGIQPQHF
NA | TRBJ2-1 | TRBV13 | CASSAQSSYNEQFF
NA | TRBJ2-3 | TRBV4-1 | CASSLSGGADTQYF
NA | TRBJ2-1 | TRBV21-1 | CASSKGCSGYPSYNEQFF
NA | TRBJ2-3 | TRBV12-3/TRBV12-4 | CASSPGEHGSTDTQYF
NA | TRBJ1-5 | TRBV6-5 | CASSEYPGPQHF
medium-sized | TRBJ2-3 | TRBV13 | CASSLEGLSTDTQYF
medium-sized | TRBJ2-7 | TRBV20-1 | CSAREWDTSSYEQYF
NA | TRBJ2-1 | TRBV20-1 | CSAHSGGALNEQFF
NA | TRBJ2-1 | TRBV27 | CASSRGQWGYNEQFF
medium-sized | TRBJ1-3 | TRBV5-4 | CASSFRSGNTIYF
medium-sized | TRBJ1-1 | TRBV7-9 | CASSFPGVTEAFF
medium-sized | TRBJ2-2 | TRBV5-6 | CASSYSGGETGELFF
medium-sized | TRBJ2-7 | TRBV20-1 | CSAREDIYEQYF
NA | TRBJ2-7 | TRBV14 | CASSQALAGAREQYF
medium-sized | TRBJ1-4 | TRBV7-2 | CASSLVPGQNNEKLFF
medium-sized | TRBJ1-6 | TRBV19 | CASSPRTGGPGAPLHF
medium-sized | TRBJ1-1 | TRBV12-3/TRBV12-4 | CASSLNPGGTAFF
medium-sized | TRBJ2-3 | TRBV27 | CASSLQAGKTDTQYF
NA | TRBJ2-7 | TRBV14 | CASSPRLGGDEQYF